The 17 T cell receptor beta chains in this list originate from one sample, sequenced in a study of vaccination effects on CD4 cells after COVID-19. Antigen-specific CD4+ T cells were expanded (with viral peptide pools) by the ViraFEST assay ahead of sequencing. The culture ran for 10 days before CD4+ T cells were isolated. Recipients of the vaccine had no prior SARS-CoV-2 infection and negative nucleocapsid antibodies. No antigen has been assigned to these receptors. The assay was immunoSEQ multiplex PCR, and TCRdb's table has in-frame clones only and misses some. The sample has 20,000 to 30,000 clones, 70% to 75% seen once; the top ten hold approximately 5%. The sequencing used CD4+ T cells from PBMCs cultured with SARS-CoV-2 spike peptides, collected before COVID-19 vaccination. The origin of the receptors is a human donor who received a COVID-19 vaccine.

The chain couples TRBV5-4 to TRBJ1-1; D ambiguous. The V end was cut by 4 bases, the J end by 1 base, with 8 bases between. This CDR3 is 13 amino acids long. The V gene's germline CDR1 is SGHNT and CDR2 YYREEE (reference sequence). CDR3 region: CASSVNKNTEAFF. In DNA, the CDR3 is TGTGCCAGCAGCGTCAACAAGAACACTGAAGCTTTCTTT.

This clone was detected only a few times. The rearrangement links TRBV5-1 to TRBJ1-3; D not certain. Germline CDR1 SGHRS, CDR2 YFSETQ. The CDR3 covers 14 residues. V dropped 4 bases and J dropped 2 bases, with 10 bases sitting between them. The CDR3 here is CASSLSGPGNTIYF. In DNA form, the CDR3 reads TGCGCCAGCAGCCTGAGTGGGCCTGGAAACACCATATATTTT.

J is TRBJ2-5 and V is TRBV5-1; 13 positions match TRBD2. V lost 5 bases and J lost 2; bases outside the gene matches: 0. The CDR3 is 14 amino acids. Per the germline V gene, CDR1 is SGHRS and CDR2 is YFSETQ. CDR3 DNA sequence: TGCGCCAGCAGACTAGCGGGAGGGCAAGAGACCCAGTACTTC. It specifies CASRLAGGQETQYF.

The rearrangement links TRBV7-9 to TRBJ2-7; D perhaps matches TRBD1 (6 bases). The CDR3 contains 14 residues. Germline values: CDR1 SEHNR, CDR2 FQNEAQ (reference sequence). With 1 base removed from V and 6 bases from J, the gap between germline ends came to 13 bases. The CDR3: CASSLGTVPLEQYF. In DNA, the CDR3 is TGTGCCAGCAGCTTAGGGACAGTTCCCCTCGAGCAGTACTTC.

The V call is TRBV11-2, the J call TRBJ1-3; D unresolved. The V gene lost 5 bases and the J gene lost 0 bases, with 14 bases spanning the gap. The CDR3 runs 16 residues. The germline V gene has CDR1 SGHAT and CDR2 FQNNGV. The CDR3 protein is CASSPFQQTSGNTIYF. The CDR3 bases are TGTGCCAGCAGCCCATTCCAGCAGACCTCTGGAAACACCATATATTTT.

The sample holds a few counts of this clone. The rearrangement uses TRBV30 and TRBJ1-1, with 8 bases that match TRBD1. The V segment lost 2 bases and the J segment 4 bases; nucleotides outside the gene matches: 18. The CDR3 consists of 18 residues. Looked up from germline, CDR1 is GTSNPN and CDR2 is SVGIG (reference sequence). The DNA of the CDR3 is TGTGCCTGGAGTCCTCGCCAGGGGGCGCGAACTAAGGTCACTGAAGCTTTCTTT. Protein: CAWSPRQGARTKVTEAFF.

The CDR3 loop is CASSHEGLGYNEQFF. CDR3 nucleotide sequence: TGTGCCAGCAGCCACGAGGGACTAGGGTACAATGAGCAGTTCTTC. This chain connects TRBV6-5 to TRBJ2-1; 8 bases map to TRBD2. The CDR3 is 15 amino acids. Looked up from germline, CDR1 is MNHEY and CDR2 is SVGAGI. V lost 6 bases to trimming and J lost 4 bases; unmatched junction nucleotides: 8.

The rearrangement uses TRBV5-6 and TRBJ1-2, with D possibly TRBD1 on 6 matching bases. This CDR3 has 16 amino acids. Germline V gives CDR1 SGHDT, CDR2 YYEEEE. V was clipped by 4 bases and J by 0 bases, with 16 bases between them. The CDR3 region has the DNA TGTGCCAGCAGCCCCGCGGGACACGGACCTAACTATGGCTACACCTTC. It encodes CASSPAGHGPNYGYTF.

The chain recombines TRBV2 with TRBJ2-7, with D perhaps TRBD2 (6 bases). The CDR3 has 15 residues. V dropped 5 bases and J dropped 7 bases, with 21 bases sitting between them. The germline V gene has CDR1 SNHLY and CDR2 FYNNEI. In nucleotides, the CDR3 is TGTGCCAGCAGTCCGCCCCGGGACTTTACGTTGGAGCAGTACTTC. Protein: CASSPPRDFTLEQYF.

The rearrangement links TRBV3-1 (or the pseudogene TRBV3-2) to TRBJ2-5; the D gene could be TRBD1 or TRBD2 (6 bases each). The V end was cut by 2 bases, the J end by 2 bases, with 12 bases between. The CDR3 covers 15 residues. Per germline, CDR1 LGHDT and CDR2 YNNKEL (reference sequence). The CDR3 nucleotides read TGTGCCAGCAGCCAAATGGGGGGCGTACAAGAGACCCAGTACTTC. Its translation is CASSQMGGVQETQYF.

The chain recombines TRBV6-5 with TRBJ1-2; 8 positions match TRBD1. V gave up 6 bases and J gave up 4 bases; unmatched junction bases: 4. This CDR3 is 13 amino acids long. Germline V gene data show CDR1 as MNHEY and CDR2 as SVGAGI. The CDR3 spells CASRNTGGYGYTF. CDR3 nucleotide sequence: TGTGCCAGCAGAAATACAGGGGGCTATGGCTACACCTTC.

The sample holds a few counts of this clone. The V and J genes are TRBV2 and TRBJ1-3; D is undetermined. Trimming shortened V by 5 bases and J by 0 bases, and 5 bases separated the two germline ends. This CDR3 region has 13 residues. Germline-derived CDR1 and CDR2 are SNHLY and FYNNEI. This CDR3 is CASSWASGNTIYF. DNA for the CDR3: TGTGCCAGCAGTTGGGCCTCTGGAAACACCATATATTTT.

This clone was counted between two and nine times. The chain combines TRBV30 with TRBJ1-4; D is perhaps TRBD1 (5 bases). Germline V CDR1 and CDR2: GTSNPN, SVGIG (reference sequence). The length of the CDR3 is 14 residues. V dropped 1 base and J dropped 7 bases, with 13 bases sitting between them. CDR3 in DNA: TGTGCCTGGAGTGGTTCAGGGTTGGCTGAAAAACTGTTTTTT. This gives the protein CAWSGSGLAEKLFF. The full variable domain, its missing parts supplied by reference TRBV30 and TRBJ1-4, is SQTIHQWPATLVQPVGSPLSLECTVEGTSNPNLYWYRQAAGRGLQLLFYSVGIGQISSEVPQNLSASRPQDRQFILSSKKLLLSDSGFYLCAWSGSGLAEKLFFGSGTQLSVL.

The sample holds one count of this clone. The gene calls are TRBV19 and TRBJ2-3; no firm D call. Germline assignment: CDR1 LNHDA and CDR2 SQIVND (reference sequence). The V gene lost 7 bases and the J gene lost 3 bases, with 11 bases spanning the gap. CDR3 length: 13 residues. The CDR3: CASIDLPTDTQYF. Written as DNA, the CDR3 is TGTGCCAGTATTGACCTACCGACAGATACGCAGTATTTT. The whole variable domain, remainder taken from reference TRBV19 and TRBJ2-3, is DGGITQSPKYLFRKEGQNVTLSCEQNLNHDAMYWYRQDPGQGLRLIYYSQIVNDFQKGDIAEGYSVSREKKESFPLTVTSAQKNPTAFYLCASIDLPTDTQYFGPGTRLTVL.

The chain links TRBV12-3 or TRBV12-4 to TRBJ1-1; a weak D match, TRBD1 (6 bases). V lost 5 bases and J lost 0, with 7 bases in between. This CDR3 is built from 13 residues. For the CDR3, the DNA is TGTGCCAGCAGTGGACAGTTGAACACTGAAGCTTTCTTT. This encodes CASSGQLNTEAFF.

The V gene is TRBV7-7, the J gene TRBJ2-5, with 8 positions matching TRBD1. From germline, CDR1 is SSHAT and CDR2 FNYEAQ (reference sequence). The CDR3 consists of 13 residues. Trimming took 4 bases from V and 4 from J; bases not matched to a gene: 2. This chain's CDR3 is CASSSTGAETQYF. CDR3 coding DNA: TGTGCCAGCAGCTCGACAGGGGCAGAGACCCAGTACTTC.

In its sample, this clone was seen a few times. The chain couples TRBV6-5 to TRBJ2-3; 13 bases map to TRBD2. Unmatched junction bases numbered 4, after V lost 2 bases and J lost 5 bases. The CDR3 covers 16 residues. Germline-derived CDR1 and CDR2 are MNHEY and SVGAGI. CDR3 sequence: CASSYGGTSGVDTQYF. The CDR3 coding sequence is TGTGCCAGCAGTTACGGAGGGACTAGCGGGGTAGATACGCAGTATTTT.